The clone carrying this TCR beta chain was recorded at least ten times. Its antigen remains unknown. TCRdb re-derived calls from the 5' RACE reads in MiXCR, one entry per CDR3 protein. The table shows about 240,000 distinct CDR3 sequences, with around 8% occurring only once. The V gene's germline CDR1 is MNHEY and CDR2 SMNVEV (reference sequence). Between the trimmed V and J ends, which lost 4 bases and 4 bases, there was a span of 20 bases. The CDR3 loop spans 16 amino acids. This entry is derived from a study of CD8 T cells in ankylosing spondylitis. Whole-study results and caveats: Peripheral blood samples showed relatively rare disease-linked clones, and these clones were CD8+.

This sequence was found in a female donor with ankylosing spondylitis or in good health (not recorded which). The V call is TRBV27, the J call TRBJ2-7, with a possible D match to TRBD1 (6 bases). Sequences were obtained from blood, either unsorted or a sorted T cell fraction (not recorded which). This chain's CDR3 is CASSSYPGASEYEQYF. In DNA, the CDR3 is TGTGCCAGCAGTTCATATCCAGGGGCCTCAGAATACGAGCAGTACTTC.